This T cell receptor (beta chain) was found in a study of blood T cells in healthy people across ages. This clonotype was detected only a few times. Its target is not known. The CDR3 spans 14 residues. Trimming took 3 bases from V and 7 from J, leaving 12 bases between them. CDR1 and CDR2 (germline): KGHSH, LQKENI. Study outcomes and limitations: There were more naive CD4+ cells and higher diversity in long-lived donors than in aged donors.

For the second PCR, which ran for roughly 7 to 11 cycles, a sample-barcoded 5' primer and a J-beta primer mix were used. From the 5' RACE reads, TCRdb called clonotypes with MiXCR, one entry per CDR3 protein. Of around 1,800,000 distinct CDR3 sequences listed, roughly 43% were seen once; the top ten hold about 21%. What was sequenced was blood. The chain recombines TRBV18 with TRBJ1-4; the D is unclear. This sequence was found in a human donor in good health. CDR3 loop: CASSPSGYGEKLFF. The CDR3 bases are TGTGCCAGCTCACCTTCCGGGTACGGTGAAAAACTGTTTTTT.